The next 26 T cell receptor beta chains were all read from a single sample in a study of blood T cell repertoires in COVID-19. Using immunoSEQ multiplex PCR, the repertoire was profiled, and TCRdb retains in-frame clones only, with some absent. The sample includes 400,000 to 550,000 clones, more than 85% of them seen just once. Sequencing was performed on peripheral blood. All receptors derive from a woman aged 30 to 39 with acute or convalescent COVID-19.

This clone was recorded only once. The rearrangement joins TRBV28 to TRBJ1-5; 7 positions agree with TRBD1. The germline V gene encodes CDR1 MDHEN and CDR2 SYDVKM. The V gene end was trimmed by 11 bases and the J gene end by 1 base; junction bases not matched to a gene: 5. The CDR3 runs 13 residues. In DNA form, the CDR3 reads TGTGCCGTAAGCAGGGGGAGCAATCAGCCCCAGCATTTT. Protein: CAVSRGSNQPQHF.

The chain has TRBV20-1 and TRBJ2-3, with no clear D. Germline lookup yields CDR1 DFQATT and CDR2 SNEGSKA (reference sequence). V lost 3 bases and J 2 bases, leaving 12 bases between the germline ends. This CDR3 is 14 amino acids long. The CDR3 nucleotides read TGCAGTGCTAGTTTGTCAGAATACACAGATACGCAGTATTTT. It yields the protein CSASLSEYTDTQYF.

CDR3 loop: CASRGRAGDFEKLFF. The CDR3 DNA follows: TGTGCCAGCAGGGGACGGGCAGGGGATTTTGAAAAACTGTTTTTT. The gene calls are TRBV27 and TRBJ1-4, with D possibly TRBD1 on 6 matching bases. This CDR3 region has 15 residues. Germline V gives CDR1 MNHEY, CDR2 SMNVEV (reference sequence). Trimming removed 6 bases from V and 7 bases from J, with 18 bases in between.

This clone showed up just a few times. J is TRBJ2-1 and V is TRBV3-1 (or the pseudogene TRBV3-2), with a possible D match to TRBD1 (6 bases). V was shortened by 1 base and J by 6 bases, with 13 bases between the two germline ends. The CDR3 runs 15 residues. CDR1 LGHDT and CDR2 YNNKEL come from the germline V gene (reference sequence). CDR3: CASSQALLGGNEQFF. The DNA of the CDR3 is TGTGCCAGCAGCCAAGCACTTTTAGGGGGCAATGAGCAGTTCTTC.

The chain employs TRBV29-1 and TRBJ2-5, with D hard to call. Germline assignment: CDR1 SQVTM and CDR2 ANQGSEA. The ends were cut back, 0 bases at V and 2 bases at J, with 10 bases in the middle. The CDR3 has 14 amino acids. CDR3 in amino acids: CSVEDERDQETQYF. CDR3 DNA sequence: TGCAGCGTTGAAGATGAGAGAGATCAAGAGACCCAGTACTTC.

The chain joins TRBV27 to TRBJ2-2; the match to TRBD2 covers 7 bases. The germline gives CDR1 MNHEY, CDR2 SMNVEV (reference sequence). V was pared by 4 bases and J by 6 bases, with 5 bases of the junction left unmatched. There are 14 residues in the CDR3. CDR3 sequence reads: CASSSLLAAGELFF. Here the CDR3 DNA reads TGTGCCAGCAGTTCCCTGCTAGCGGCCGGGGAGCTGTTTTTT.

The CDR3 nucleotides are TGTGCCAGCAGCCACCTCGGGACTAGCGGAAACACCGGGGAGCTGTTTTTT. Translation: CASSHLGTSGNTGELFF. The chain couples TRBV4-2 to TRBJ2-2; 11 bases line up with TRBD2. With 3 bases clipped from V and 2 bases from J, the junction kept 5 bases outside the gene matches. Germline V CDR1 and CDR2: LGHNA, YNFKEQ. The CDR3 loop spans 17 amino acids.

This sequence joins TRBV6-1 and TRBJ2-5; maybe TRBD1 (6 bases). CDR3 length: 15 residues. Deletions cut 3 bases from V and 3 bases from J, with 14 bases between. The germline V gene has CDR1 MNHNS and CDR2 SASEGT. This CDR3 reads CASSDFRGLEETQYF. The CDR3 bases are TGTGCCAGCAGTGATTTCAGGGGTTTAGAAGAGACCCAGTACTTC.

This chain links TRBV27 with TRBJ2-1; D perhaps matches TRBD1 (6 bases). The length of the CDR3 is 16 residues. Trimming removed 5 bases from V and 0 bases from J, with 14 bases in between. Germline V gene sequence: CDR1 MNHEY, CDR2 SMNVEV (reference sequence). The CDR3 reads CASSPDTRGSYNEQFF. The CDR3 nucleotides read TGTGCCAGCAGTCCGGATACCAGGGGCTCCTACAATGAGCAGTTCTTC.

This clone was detected a few times. The J gene is TRBJ1-1, the V gene TRBV6-6; 7 nucleotides align to TRBD1. V was pared by 8 bases and J by 4 bases, with 10 bases of the junction left unmatched. Looked up from germline, CDR1 is MNHNY and CDR2 is SVGAGI (reference sequence). The CDR3 sequence is 14 residues long. The CDR3 coding sequence is TGTGCCAGCGCCAACAGGGGCGACGGCACTGAAGCTTTCTTT. Translation: CASANRGDGTEAFF.

The V gene is TRBV29-1, the J gene TRBJ1-2; TRBD1 matches 7 bases. V trimming: 3 bases; J trimming: 6 bases; junction bases outside the gene matches: 7. The germline V gene has CDR1 SQVTM and CDR2 ANQGSEA. CDR3 length: 13 residues. CDR3 in DNA: TGCAGCGTTGAGGAGGGGGCAATGGATGGCTACACCTTC. It is translated as CSVEEGAMDGYTF.

About this clone: Mismatch with germline at one junction end may stem from a read error. The chain combines TRBV24-1 with TRBJ2-2; possibly TRBD1 or TRBD2 for D (5 bases each). Germline assignment: CDR1 KGHDR and CDR2 SFDVKD. The CDR3 is 15 amino acids. The CDR3 coding sequence is TGTGCTACCAGGGAAGGGAGAAGTAACACCGGGGAGCTGTTTTTT. Amino acids: CATREGRSNTGELFF.

The rearrangement joins TRBV11-2 to TRBJ2-3; the D gene is possibly TRBD2 (6 bases). Trimming cost V 5 bases and J 6 bases, with 15 bases left between them. This CDR3 comprises 14 residues. CDR1 and CDR2 (germline): SGHAT, FQNNGV. CDR3 nucleotide sequence: TGTGCCAGCAGCCCAGGGACTCAGACGGATACGCAGTATTTT. As protein: CASSPGTQTDTQYF. Full variable domain (outside the CDR3, taken from reference TRBV11-2 and TRBJ2-3): EAGVAQSPRYKIIEKRQSVAFWCNPISGHATLYWYQQILGQGPKLLIQFQNNGVVDDSQLPKDRFSAERLKGVDSTLKIQPAKLEDSAVYLCASSPGTQTDTQYFGPGTRLTVL.

The J gene is TRBJ2-3, the V gene TRBV7-3; 12 bases align to TRBD2. This CDR3 spans 17 amino acids. V was clipped by 5 bases and J by 10 bases; unmatched bases: 16. Germline V CDR1 and CDR2: SGHTA, FQGTGA. The CDR3 region is CASSAGLSGTSGSPQYF. CDR3 bases: TGTGCCAGCAGCGCAGGGTTGTCCGGGACTAGCGGGTCCCCGCAGTATTTT.

The chain recombines TRBV19 with TRBJ2-6; maybe TRBD2 (5 bases). V lost 7 bases to trimming and J lost 0 bases, with 10 bases between them. Germline V gene lookup returns CDR1 LNHDA and CDR2 SQIVND (reference sequence). This CDR3 has 15 amino acids. CDR3 in DNA: TGTGCCAGTACTGGACGGGACTCTGGGGCCAACGTCCTGACTTTC. Residues: CASTGRDSGANVLTF.

This clone was seen a few times. The genes are TRBV14 and TRBJ2-1, with D possibly TRBD2 on 6 matching bases. The CDR3 loop spans 15 amino acids. In germline, CDR1 is SGHDN, CDR2 FVKESK. V lost 4 bases and J 9 bases, leaving 19 bases between the germline ends. The CDR3, as DNA: TGTGCCAGCAGCCCGACTAGGGCCTTCAATAGTGAGCAGTTCTTC. Its translation is CASSPTRAFNSEQFF.

The chain links TRBV7-3 to TRBJ2-5, with 7 bases lining up with TRBD1. The length of the CDR3 is 15 residues. In germline, CDR1 is SGHTA, CDR2 FQGTGA. V trimming: 6 bases; J trimming: 2 bases; junction bases outside the gene matches: 9. In nucleotides, the CDR3 is TGTGCCAGCAGTCCCGGGACAGTGAAACAAGAGACCCAGTACTTC. Its translation: CASSPGTVKQETQYF.

CDR3 residues: CASGLTGATNEKLFF. The CDR3 DNA reads TGTGCCAGCGGCCTCACTGGGGCGACTAATGAAAAACTGTTTTTT. This rearrangement joins TRBV27 to TRBJ1-4, with D perhaps matching TRBD1 (5 bases). V dropped 8 bases and J dropped 2 bases, with 15 bases sitting between them. The CDR3 is 15 amino acids. From germline, CDR1 is MNHEY and CDR2 SMNVEV (reference sequence).

The chain has TRBV18 and TRBJ1-3; 9 nucleotides line up with TRBD1. Germline lookup yields CDR1 KGHSH and CDR2 LQKENI. Trimming took 4 bases from V and 3 from J; bases not matched to a gene: 7. The length of the CDR3 is 16 residues. This CDR3 reads CASSLGQGTSGNTIYF. In DNA form, the CDR3 reads TGTGCCAGCTCACTCGGACAGGGGACTAGTGGAAACACCATATATTTT. Supplemented by reference TRBV18 and TRBJ1-3, the full variable domain reads NAGVMQNPRHLVRRRGQEARLRCSPMKGHSHVYWYRQLPEEGLKFMVYLQKENIIDESGMPKERFSAEFPKEGPSILRIQQVVRGDSAAYFCASSLGQGTSGNTIYFGEGSWLTVV.

This clone was seen a few times. This sequence joins TRBV14 and TRBJ2-2; D is unresolved. Germline CDR1 is SGHDN and CDR2 is FVKESK. The CDR3 extends over 16 amino acids. V lost 0 bases, J lost 1 base, and 9 bases lay in between. The DNA of the CDR3 is TGTGCCAGCAGCCAAGATTACCCAGGGAACACCGGGGAGCTGTTTTTT. Amino acids: CASSQDYPGNTGELFF. The variable domain in full, with the rest retrieved from reference TRBV14 and TRBJ2-2, is EAGVTQFPSHSVIEKGQTVTLRCDPISGHDNLYWYRRVMGKEIKFLLHFVKESKQDESGMPNNRFLAERTGGTYSTLKVQPAELEDSGVYFCASSQDYPGNTGELFFGEGSRLTVL.

This chain links TRBV5-1 with TRBJ1-3; possibly TRBD1 for D (5 bases). V shed 4 bases and J shed 3 bases, with 14 bases lying between them. Germline CDR1 and CDR2: SGHRS and YFSETQ. The CDR3 is 15 residues long. This chain's CDR3 is CASSPDPGNGNTIYF. The CDR3 DNA sequence: TGCGCCAGCAGCCCAGATCCAGGGAATGGAAACACCATATATTTT. Combining the CDR3 with reference TRBV5-1 and TRBJ1-3 gives the whole variable domain KAGVTQTPRYLIKTRGQQVTLSCSPISGHRSVSWYQQTPGQGLQFLFEYFSETQRNKGNFPGRFSGRQFSNSRSEMNVSTLELGDSALYLCASSPDPGNGNTIYFGEGSWLTVV.

This clone was counted a few times. V is TRBV27 and J is TRBJ1-1; 7 bases align to TRBD1. Germline V gene sequence: CDR1 MNHEY, CDR2 SMNVEV (reference sequence). The V gene end was trimmed by 5 bases and the J gene end by 11 bases; junction bases not matched to a gene: 8. The CDR3 spans 12 residues. CDR3 sequence: CASSARTGRAFF. CDR3 sequence (DNA): TGTGCCAGCAGTGCGAGGACAGGAAGGGCTTTCTTT.

The chain employs TRBV11-2 and TRBJ2-7; possible D gene TRBD1, 5 bases. The CDR3 spans 14 residues. Trimming pared 2 bases from V and 7 bases from J, leaving 15 bases between. Germline V gene sequence: CDR1 SGHAT, CDR2 FQNNGV. DNA for the CDR3: TGTGCCAGCAGCTTAAGACCGGACAAGAGGGAGCAGTACTTC. It translates to CASSLRPDKREQYF.

In this sample, this clone turned up once. The chain couples TRBV5-6 to TRBJ2-1; D may be TRBD1 (6 bases). V shed 2 bases and J shed 2 bases, with 8 bases lying between them. The germline V gene has CDR1 SGHDT and CDR2 YYEEEE. CDR3 size: 14 residues. For the CDR3, the DNA is TGTGCCAGCAGCTTAGACAGGACCTACAATGAGCAGTTCTTC. Protein: CASSLDRTYNEQFF.

This chain uses TRBV28 with TRBJ2-7, with 11 bases identical to TRBD2. Germline CDR1 reads MDHEN; CDR2 reads SYDVKM. The trim removed 6 bases at V and 6 bases at J, leaving 13 bases unmatched. The CDR3 has 16 residues. DNA of the CDR3: TGTGCCAGCAGGTCCGCCGGGACTAGCGGTACCGGCGAGCAGTACTTC. It translates to CASRSAGTSGTGEQYF.

This chain links TRBV20-1 with TRBJ2-5, with 7 bases that match TRBD2. The CDR3 sequence is 11 residues long. CDR1 is DFQATT and CDR2 is SNEGSKA in the germline V gene (reference sequence). V was clipped by 6 bases and J by 5 bases; unmatched bases: 3. As DNA, the CDR3 is TGCAGTGCGGCAGCGGGGGAGACCCAGTACTTC. This codes for CSAAAGETQYF.